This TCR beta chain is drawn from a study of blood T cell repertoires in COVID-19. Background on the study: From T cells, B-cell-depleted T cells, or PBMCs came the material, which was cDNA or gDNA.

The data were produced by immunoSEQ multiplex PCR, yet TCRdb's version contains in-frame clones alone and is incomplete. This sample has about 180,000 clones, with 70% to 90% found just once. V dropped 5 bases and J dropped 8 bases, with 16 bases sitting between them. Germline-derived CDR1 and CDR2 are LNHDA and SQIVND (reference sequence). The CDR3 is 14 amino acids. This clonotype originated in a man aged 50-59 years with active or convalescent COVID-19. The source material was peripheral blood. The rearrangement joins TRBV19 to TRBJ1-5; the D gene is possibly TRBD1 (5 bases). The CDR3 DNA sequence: TGTGCCAGTAGTCCCACCCGCGGGGGGGAGCCCCAGCATTTT. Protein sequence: CASSPTRGGEPQHF. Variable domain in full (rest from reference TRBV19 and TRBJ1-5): DGGITQSPKYLFRKEGQNVTLSCEQNLNHDAMYWYRQDPGQGLRLIYYSQIVNDFQKGDIAEGYSVSREKKESFPLTVTSAQKNPTAFYLCASSPTRGGEPQHFGDGTRLSIL.